This T cell receptor beta chain was observed in a study of shared clonotypes between healthy human individuals. Study-wide results and caveats: Clonotypes which were not shared had lower generation probabilities than clonotypes that all four donors shared.

The table lists this clone with a count of one. Antigen unknown. The naive CD8 population came from CD45RO-negative cells selected for CCR7, without terminally differentiated effector memory CD45RA+ cells. Data came from immunoSEQ multiplex PCR; TCRdb stores just in-frame clones and leaves some out. The table includes about 750,000 clones, roughly 92% detected once. CDR3 length equals 12 residues. Trimming took 1 base from V and 4 from J, leaving 4 bases between them. Germline-derived CDR1 and CDR2 are MGHRA and YSYEKL. This sequence joins TRBV4-1 and TRBJ1-1; D is unresolved. The receptor comes from a man in his thirties or forties in good health. The specimen sequenced was naive CD8+ T cells sorted from blood. CDR3 protein: CASSQAGTEAFF. The DNA of the CDR3 is TGCGCCAGCAGCCAAGCTGGCACTGAAGCTTTCTTT.